These 4 T cell receptor beta chains share one sample of origin, sequenced in a study of blood T cell repertoires in COVID-19. Using immunoSEQ multiplex PCR, the repertoire was profiled, and TCRdb retains in-frame clones only, with some absent. The sample lists 250,000 to 350,000 clones, approximately 82% seen once, with roughly 1.3% in the top ten. The sequenced material came from peripheral blood. The origin of the receptors is a woman aged 50 to 60 with acute or convalescent COVID-19.

V is TRBV6-1 and J is TRBJ1-6; 7 bases map to TRBD1. Germline V gene sequence: CDR1 MNHNS, CDR2 SASEGT. This CDR3 has 18 amino acids. V trimming: 3 bases; J trimming: 9 bases; junction bases outside the gene matches: 17. The CDR3 DNA sequence: TGTGCCAGCAGTGAGACGGCCTGGGGTGGGAACAGGGGTTCACCCCTCCACTTT. Translating gives CASSETAWGGNRGSPLHF.

The chain is built from TRBV19 and TRBJ1-6; D call uncertain. The CDR3 has 13 residues. The germline V gene has CDR1 LNHDA and CDR2 SQIVND (reference sequence). V lost 4 bases to trimming and J lost 6 bases, with 7 bases between them. The CDR3 DNA reads as TGTGCCAGTAGTAATCAGGCTAATTCACCCCTCCACTTT. Amino acids: CASSNQANSPLHF.

The V and J genes are TRBV19 and TRBJ1-2; D unclear. V was pared by 8 bases and J by 2 bases, with 9 bases between. The CDR3 contains 12 residues. Germline CDR1 reads LNHDA; CDR2 reads SQIVND (reference sequence). The CDR3 DNA follows: TGTGCCAGTGGAGGGTGGAACTATGGCTACACCTTC. Amino acid sequence: CASGGWNYGYTF.

This clone was detected once. The V gene is TRBV29-1, the J gene TRBJ1-5; D not resolved. The CDR3 runs to 13 residues. Trimming shortened V by 1 base and J by 7 bases, and 11 bases separated the two germline ends. Germline CDR1 SQVTM, CDR2 ANQGSEA. DNA of the CDR3: TGCAGCGTTGAAGTTTCAGGAAACCAGCCCCAGCATTTT. It translates to CSVEVSGNQPQHF. The whole variable domain, remainder taken from reference TRBV29-1 and TRBJ1-5, is SAVISQKPSRDICQRGTSLTIQCQVDSQVTMMFWYRQQPGQSLTLIATANQGSEATYESGFVIDKFPISRPNLTFSTLTVSNMSPEDSSIYLCSVEVSGNQPQHFGDGTRLSIL.